The 9 T cell receptor beta chains presented below share a single source sample, sequenced in a study of T-cell reconstitution after alpha-beta-depleted transplantation in children. A TCRbeta library incorporating unique molecular identifiers was prepared. TCRdb re-called the PCR reads through MiXCR, storing one row per CDR3 protein. The table includes around 360,000 distinct CDR3 sequences, over 9% detected once. Specimen: PBMCs from the stem cell graft donor, collected from the stem cell graft. The receptor set was obtained from a human donor who donated a stem cell graft to a child with acute lymphoblastic leukemia.

This chain connects TRBV4-2 to TRBJ2-7; 14 positions agree with TRBD2. With 5 bases clipped from V and 7 bases from J, the junction kept 7 bases outside the gene matches. The germline V gene encodes CDR1 LGHNA and CDR2 YNFKEQ. The CDR3 has 15 amino acids. This CDR3 reads CASSEGLAGGGEQYF. The CDR3 region has the DNA TGTGCCAGCAGCGAAGGACTAGCGGGAGGAGGTGAGCAGTACTTC.

V gene TRBV15 combines with J gene TRBJ2-5; D possibly matches TRBD1 or TRBD2 (7 bases each). The V end was cut by 3 bases, the J end by 4 bases, with 15 bases between. The V gene's germline CDR1 is LNHNV and CDR2 YYDKDF (reference sequence). This CDR3 is 15 amino acids long. Here the CDR3 DNA reads TGTGCCACCAGCAGGGGACTACAGGGGACAGAGACCCAGTACTTC. Translation: CATSRGLQGTETQYF.

The chain uses TRBV9 and TRBJ2-1, with 7 nucleotides matching TRBD2. There are 17 residues in the CDR3. V shed 0 bases, J shed 3 bases, and the junction held 9 bases outside the gene matches. Germline V gene data show CDR1 as SGDLS and CDR2 as YYNGEE. The CDR3 sequence: CASSVGPRSSGYNEQFF. DNA of the CDR3: TGTGCCAGCAGCGTAGGTCCTCGGTCTAGCGGCTACAATGAGCAGTTCTTC. The whole variable domain, remainder taken from reference TRBV9 and TRBJ2-1, is DSGVTQTPKHLITATGQRVTLRCSPRSGDLSVYWYQQSLDQGLQFLIQYYNGEERAKGNILERFSAQQFPDLHSELNLSSLELGDSALYFCASSVGPRSSGYNEQFFGPGTRLTVL.

The sample holds many counts of this clonotype. The chain couples TRBV20-1 to TRBJ2-7; D is undetermined. Trimming removed 0 bases at V and 1 base at J, with 13 bases between. The CDR3 length is 15 residues. From germline, CDR1 is DFQATT and CDR2 SNEGSKA (reference sequence). The chain's CDR3 is CSAREAGVVSYEQYF. CDR3 DNA sequence: TGCAGTGCTAGAGAGGCTGGGGTTGTTTCCTACGAGCAGTACTTC.

J is TRBJ2-7 and V is TRBV4-2, with TRBD2 matching over 10 bases. The CDR3 has 20 amino acids. CDR1 is LGHNA, CDR2 YNFKEQ, per germline. V was pared by 0 bases and J by 3 bases, with 17 bases of the junction left unmatched. CDR3 sequence (DNA): TGTGCCAGCAGCCAAGAGGGCCGTCTAGCGGGGGCGGGGGAGGACTACGAGCAGTACTTC. It translates to CASSQEGRLAGAGEDYEQYF.

Only a few counts were recorded for this clonotype. The chain uses TRBV5-1 and TRBJ2-1, with unresolved D. CDR3 length: 12 amino acids. V was shortened by 0 bases and J by 10 bases, with 8 bases between the two germline ends. In germline, CDR1 is SGHRS, CDR2 YFSETQ. In DNA, the CDR3 is TGCGCCAGCAGCTTGGCGGCGCGGGAGCAGTTCTTC. Translation: CASSLAAREQFF.

This clonotype was detected a few times. V gene TRBV15 combines with J gene TRBJ1-2; weak D call: TRBD1 (6 bases). Germline CDR1 is LNHNV and CDR2 is YYDKDF (reference sequence). Trimming pared 0 bases from V and 7 bases from J, leaving 18 bases between. This CDR3 comprises 16 residues. The CDR3 loop reads CATSRELRQGTSGYTF. The CDR3 region has the DNA TGTGCCACCAGCAGAGAACTAAGGCAGGGGACCTCTGGCTACACCTTC.

This clonotype was detected only once. The chain couples TRBV6-1 to TRBJ2-7; 7 bases align to TRBD2. The germline gives CDR1 MNHNS, CDR2 SASEGT. Trimming took 4 bases from V and 1 from J; bases not matched to a gene: 4. This CDR3 has 14 residues. The CDR3 sequence is CASSGDYNSYEQYF. In nucleotides, the CDR3 is TGTGCCAGCAGTGGGGACTATAATTCCTACGAGCAGTACTTC.

The chain recombines TRBV21-1 with TRBJ2-1; the table assigns TRBD1, which was not confirmed against the DNA. TRBV21-1 is termed a pseudogene. The CDR3 sequence is 14 residues long. The CDR3 loop is CASGRDRDYNEQFF. DNA of the CDR3: TGTGCCAGCGGCCGGGACAGGGACTACAATGAGCAGTTCTTC.